This T cell receptor beta chain was observed in a study of T cells expressing NK-cell markers. Germline values: CDR1 DFQATT, CDR2 SNEGSKA (reference sequence). The CDR3 has 13 residues. Production of TCR beta cDNA relied on 5'RACE template switching with UMIs. TCRdb re-called the 5' RACE reads and shows each CDR3 protein once, DNA omitted. This table lists about 550,000 distinct CDR3 sequences. The receptor was isolated from a man aged 18 to 29 in good health. The sequencing input was blood T cells: a sorted CD56 or NKG2C T cell subset, CD4+ or CD8+ T cells, or bulk PBMC T cells (not recorded which). The chain carries TRBV20-1 and TRBJ2-3. CDR3 loop: CSASDASTDTQYF.